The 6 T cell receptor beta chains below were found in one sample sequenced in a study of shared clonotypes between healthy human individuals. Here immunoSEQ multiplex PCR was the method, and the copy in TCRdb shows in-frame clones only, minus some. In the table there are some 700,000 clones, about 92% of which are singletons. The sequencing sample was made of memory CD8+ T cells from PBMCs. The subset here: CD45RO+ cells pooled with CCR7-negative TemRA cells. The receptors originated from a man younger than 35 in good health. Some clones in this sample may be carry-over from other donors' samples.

The CDR3 DNA reads TGTGCCAGCTACGTAGTTCCCGGGGAGCTGTTTTTT. Amino acids: CASYVVPGELFF. The chain employs TRBV27 and TRBJ2-2; D remains unclear. CDR3 length: 12 residues. Germline loops: CDR1 MNHEY, CDR2 SMNVEV (reference sequence). V lost 8 bases and J 6 bases, leaving 10 bases between the germline ends.

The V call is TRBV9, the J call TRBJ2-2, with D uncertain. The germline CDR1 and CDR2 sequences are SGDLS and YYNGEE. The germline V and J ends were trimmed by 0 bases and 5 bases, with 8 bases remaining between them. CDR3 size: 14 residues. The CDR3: CASSVVGRTGELFF. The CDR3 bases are TGTGCCAGCAGCGTAGTCGGCAGGACCGGGGAGCTGTTTTTT.

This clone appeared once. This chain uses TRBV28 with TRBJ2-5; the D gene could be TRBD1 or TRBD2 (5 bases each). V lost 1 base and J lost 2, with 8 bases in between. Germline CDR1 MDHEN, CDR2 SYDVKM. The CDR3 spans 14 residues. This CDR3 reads CASSLLGEQETQYF. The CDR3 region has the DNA TGTGCCAGCAGTTTATTGGGGGAACAAGAGACCCAGTACTTC.

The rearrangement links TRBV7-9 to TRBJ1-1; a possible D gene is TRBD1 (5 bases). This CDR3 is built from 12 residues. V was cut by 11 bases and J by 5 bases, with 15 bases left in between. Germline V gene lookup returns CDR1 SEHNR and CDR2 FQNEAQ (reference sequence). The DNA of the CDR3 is TGTGCCGGTCGGGGCACTAGTACTGAAGCTTTCTTT. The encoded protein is CAGRGTSTEAFF.

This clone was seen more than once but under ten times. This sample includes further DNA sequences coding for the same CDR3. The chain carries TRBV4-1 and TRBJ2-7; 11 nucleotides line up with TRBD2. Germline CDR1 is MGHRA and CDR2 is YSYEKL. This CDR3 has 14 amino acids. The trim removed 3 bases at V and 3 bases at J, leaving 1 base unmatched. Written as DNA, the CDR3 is TGCGCCAGCAGCCAGGGGACTAGCGGCTACGAGCAGTACTTC. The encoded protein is CASSQGTSGYEQYF.

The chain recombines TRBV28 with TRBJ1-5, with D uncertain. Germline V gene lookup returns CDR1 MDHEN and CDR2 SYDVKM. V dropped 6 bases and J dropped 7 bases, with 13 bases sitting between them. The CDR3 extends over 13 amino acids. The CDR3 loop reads CASSIVGNQPQHF. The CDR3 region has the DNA TGTGCCAGCAGCATTGTGGGGAACCAGCCCCAGCATTTT.